This T cell receptor beta chain was observed in a study of blood T cell repertoires in COVID-19. Here immunoSEQ multiplex PCR was the method, and the copy in TCRdb shows in-frame clones only, minus some. The sample holds hundreds of thousands of clones, approximately 88% seen once. The source of this sequence is a woman between 18 and 29 years old who had recovered from COVID-19. Sample: PBMCs or T cells enriched from blood (not recorded which).

The DNA for the CDR3 is TGTGCCAGCAGCACTAGCGGGAGAAACACCGGGGAGCTGTTTTTT. Translating gives CASSTSGRNTGELFF. The chain has TRBV7-8 and TRBJ2-2; 11 bases fit TRBD2. V lost 5 bases, J lost 2 bases, and 1 base stayed unmatched. This CDR3 spans 15 amino acids. Germline CDR1 reads SGHVS; CDR2 reads FQNEAQ.